Below, 20 T cell receptor beta chains from the same sample are listed, as sequenced in a study of response to subunit inactivated influenza vaccine. Each CDR3 protein gets one entry after TCRdb re-called the RT-PCR reads with MiXCR. The profile covers approximately 520,000 distinct CDR3 sequences, with about 25% appearing a single time and 1.5% to 2% taken by the ten largest. The specimen was CD4+ T cells sorted from PBMCs, collected approximately 5 days after vaccination. The receptor source for this set is a man aged 50-59 years who received an inactivated influenza vaccine.

There are a few counts of this clonotype. The rearrangement links TRBV11-2 to TRBJ2-1, with 7 bases fitting TRBD2. This CDR3 contains 20 residues. V lost 6 bases, J lost 1 base, and 21 bases stayed unmatched. Germline lookup yields CDR1 SGHAT and CDR2 FQNNGV. CDR3 DNA sequence: TGTGCCAGCAGGGGGTTTAACCGGCCTGACGCGGGGGAATCCTACAATGAGCAGTTCTTC. The encoded protein is CASRGFNRPDAGESYNEQFF.

The chain employs TRBV9 and TRBJ1-4, with D possibly being TRBD1 (6 bases). The germline CDR1 and CDR2 sequences are SGDLS and YYNGEE. Between the trimmed V and J ends, which lost 3 bases and 7 bases, there was a span of 16 bases. This CDR3 comprises 15 residues. The CDR3 sequence is CASSAREGVAEKLFF. CDR3 in DNA: TGTGCCAGCAGCGCGCGAGAGGGGGTGGCTGAAAAACTGTTTTTT.

J is TRBJ2-5 and V is TRBV5-1, with D perhaps assigned TRBD1 or TRBD2 (6 bases each). Trimming shortened V by 7 bases and J by 5 bases, and 18 bases separated the two germline ends. Germline values: CDR1 SGHRS, CDR2 YFSETQ. The CDR3 totals 14 residues. The CDR3 here is CASALGGSEETQYF. CDR3 sequence (DNA): TGCGCCAGCGCTCTAGGGGGGTCGGAGGAGACCCAGTACTTC.

The chain couples TRBV7-2 to TRBJ2-4, with D possibly TRBD2 on 5 matching bases. Germline CDR1 SGHTA, CDR2 FQGNSA. The V end was cut by 8 bases, the J end by 7 bases, with 9 bases between. The CDR3 runs 11 residues. As DNA, the CDR3 is TGTGCCAGCCGCACGGGGAACATTCAGTACTTC. Its translation: CASRTGNIQYF.

The chain has TRBV4-3 and TRBJ1-2, with TRBD1 as a possible D gene (6 bases). Trimming cost V 4 bases and J 8 bases, with 20 bases left between them. The V gene's germline CDR1 is LGHNA and CDR2 YSLEER. The CDR3 loop spans 15 amino acids. The CDR3 bases are TGCGCCAGCAGCCTAGTCCTAGGCGGGACAACAGGCTACACCTTC. Translated, it gives CASSLVLGGTTGYTF.

The chain uses TRBV20-1 and TRBJ2-1, with TRBD2 matching 7 bases. The ends lost 6 bases at V and 4 bases at J; junction bases unmatched: 9. Germline CDR1 reads DFQATT; CDR2 reads SNEGSKA (reference sequence). CDR3 length: 14 amino acids. The CDR3 region is CSAIVASGYNEQFF. CDR3 in DNA: TGCAGTGCCATCGTGGCTAGCGGATACAATGAGCAGTTCTTC.

This clonotype was seen repeatedly, ten times or more. This chain links TRBV5-1 with TRBJ2-7; D remains ambiguous. The CDR3 loop spans 14 amino acids. Germline CDR1 reads SGHRS; CDR2 reads YFSETQ. V gave up 0 bases and J gave up 6 bases, with 13 bases separating them. As DNA, the CDR3 is TGCGCCAGCAGCTTGGGGCAGTTCAAGTCCGAGCAGTACTTC. Translated, it gives CASSLGQFKSEQYF. Drawing the rest from reference TRBV5-1 and TRBJ2-7, the complete variable domain is KAGVTQTPRYLIKTRGQQVTLSCSPISGHRSVSWYQQTPGQGLQFLFEYFSETQRNKGNFPGRFSGRQFSNSRSEMNVSTLELGDSALYLCASSLGQFKSEQYFGPGTRLTVT.

This clonotype was picked up a small number of times. The rearrangement links TRBV24-1 to TRBJ2-2, with D tentatively TRBD1 (6 bases). Germline V gene data show CDR1 as KGHDR and CDR2 as SFDVKD. The CDR3 contains 16 residues. Trimming left V 2 bases short and J 0 bases short, with 9 bases between. CDR3 in amino acids: CATSDSPGANTGELFF. The DNA of the CDR3 is TGTGCCACCAGTGATTCCCCAGGGGCGAACACCGGGGAGCTGTTTTTT.

In its sample, this clonotype was seen a few times. The chain links TRBV7-9 to TRBJ2-5, with 12 bases that match TRBD2. There are 15 residues in the CDR3. The germline gives CDR1 SEHNR, CDR2 FQNEAQ (reference sequence). V lost 5 bases to trimming and J lost 4 bases; unmatched junction nucleotides: 5. CDR3 sequence: CASSLTSGSRETQYF. In nucleotides, the CDR3 is TGTGCCAGCAGCCTGACTAGCGGGAGTCGAGAGACCCAGTACTTC.

This clonotype turned up a few times. This chain links TRBV6-2 or TRBV6-3 with TRBJ2-7; a possible D gene is TRBD2 (5 bases). Trimming left V 6 bases short and J 2 bases short, with 17 bases between. Germline values: CDR1 MNHEY, CDR2 SVGEGT. The CDR3 extends over 15 amino acids. The CDR3 DNA reads as TGTGCCAGCAGCCGTCTAGGACTCGAAACCTACGAGCAGTACTTC. Protein: CASSRLGLETYEQYF.

V gene TRBV20-1 combines with J gene TRBJ2-5; possible D gene TRBD2, 6 bases. Germline V CDR1 and CDR2: DFQATT, SNEGSKA (reference sequence). Trimming pared 4 bases from V and 1 base from J, leaving 10 bases between. CDR3 size: 13 residues. CDR3 loop: CSANGGIQETQYF. CDR3 nucleotide sequence: TGCAGTGCTAATGGGGGGATCCAAGAGACCCAGTACTTC.

The chain is built from TRBV5-1 and TRBJ2-1; tentatively, D is TRBD1 (5 bases). The CDR3 runs to 14 residues. The V gene lost 0 bases and the J gene lost 8 bases, with 12 bases spanning the gap. Germline assignment: CDR1 SGHRS and CDR2 YFSETQ. This CDR3 is CASSLARDGDEQFF. CDR3 DNA: TGCGCCAGCAGCTTGGCCAGGGATGGGGATGAGCAGTTCTTC.

This clonotype was seen more than once but under ten times. The J gene is TRBJ1-2, the V gene TRBV4-2; D is perhaps TRBD1 (6 bases). CDR1 is LGHNA, CDR2 YNFKEQ, per germline. Trimming removed 3 bases at V and 5 bases at J, with 16 bases between. The CDR3 totals 15 residues. The CDR3 bases are TGTGCCAGCAGCCACGGGACATCGGGGACGTATGGCTACACCTTC. Amino acids: CASSHGTSGTYGYTF.

The chain couples TRBV15 to TRBJ1-1; tentatively, D is TRBD1 (5 bases). The germline V and J ends were trimmed by 5 bases and 8 bases, with 9 bases remaining between them. Germline V CDR1 and CDR2: LNHNV, YYDKDF (reference sequence). The length of the CDR3 is 11 residues. The CDR3 DNA reads TGTGCCACCAGCGGGGCAAGCGAAGCTTTCTTT. This encodes CATSGASEAFF.

This clonotype was found a few times. This sequence joins TRBV20-1 and TRBJ2-1; 12 nucleotides agree with TRBD2. V dropped 4 bases and J dropped 2; count of bases not matched to a gene: 3. Germline V CDR1 and CDR2: DFQATT, SNEGSKA (reference sequence). The CDR3 spans 15 residues. The CDR3 loop is CSATRLAGAYNEQFF. The CDR3 coding sequence is TGCAGTGCTACCCGACTAGCGGGGGCCTACAATGAGCAGTTCTTC.

This clonotype appeared a few times. This chain connects TRBV5-1 to TRBJ2-4, with D tentatively TRBD1 or TRBD2 (5 bases each). Germline CDR1 SGHRS, CDR2 YFSETQ. V lost 0 bases and J 6 bases, leaving 13 bases between the germline ends. CDR3 length: 15 amino acids. The DNA of the CDR3 is TGCGCCAGCAGCTTGGCTGGGGACGGGACAAACATTCAGTACTTC. Translated, it gives CASSLAGDGTNIQYF.

Comments on this clonotype: A much more abundant neighbour one base away suggests this may be a read error. J is TRBJ1-6 and V is TRBV28; no reliable D call. Deletions cut 8 bases from V and 0 bases from J, with 14 bases between. The CDR3 has 16 residues. Germline V CDR1 and CDR2: MDHEN, SYDVKM. CDR3 region: CASSLPNDSYNSPLHF. The DNA of the CDR3 is TGTGCCAGCTCCCTACCAAACGACTCCTATAATTCACCCCTCCACTTT.

V usage is TRBV12-3 or TRBV12-4 and J usage is TRBJ1-2; tentative D call: TRBD1 (6 bases). The germline V and J ends were trimmed by 5 bases and 2 bases, with 9 bases remaining between them. The CDR3 has 13 amino acids. The CDR3, as DNA: TGTGCCAGCAGTGGGGGACAAAACTATGGCTACACCTTC. Amino acid sequence: CASSGGQNYGYTF.

The chain combines TRBV7-8 with TRBJ1-4; 7 bases agree with TRBD1. Germline V CDR1 and CDR2: SGHVS, FQNEAQ. This CDR3 is built from 14 residues. V lost 8 bases, J lost 5 bases, and 8 bases stayed unmatched. CDR3: CASALRGKNEKLFF. Here the CDR3 DNA reads TGTGCCAGCGCCCTCAGGGGGAAGAATGAAAAACTGTTTTTT.

The CDR3 sequence is CSARPTGFNYGYTF. The CDR3 DNA sequence: TGCAGTGCTAGACCGACAGGATTTAACTATGGCTACACCTTC. This chain links TRBV20-1 with TRBJ1-2; D is possibly TRBD1 (6 bases). CDR3 length: 14 residues. CDR1 is DFQATT, CDR2 SNEGSKA, per germline (reference sequence). The germline V and J ends were trimmed by 2 bases and 1 base, with 11 bases remaining between them.